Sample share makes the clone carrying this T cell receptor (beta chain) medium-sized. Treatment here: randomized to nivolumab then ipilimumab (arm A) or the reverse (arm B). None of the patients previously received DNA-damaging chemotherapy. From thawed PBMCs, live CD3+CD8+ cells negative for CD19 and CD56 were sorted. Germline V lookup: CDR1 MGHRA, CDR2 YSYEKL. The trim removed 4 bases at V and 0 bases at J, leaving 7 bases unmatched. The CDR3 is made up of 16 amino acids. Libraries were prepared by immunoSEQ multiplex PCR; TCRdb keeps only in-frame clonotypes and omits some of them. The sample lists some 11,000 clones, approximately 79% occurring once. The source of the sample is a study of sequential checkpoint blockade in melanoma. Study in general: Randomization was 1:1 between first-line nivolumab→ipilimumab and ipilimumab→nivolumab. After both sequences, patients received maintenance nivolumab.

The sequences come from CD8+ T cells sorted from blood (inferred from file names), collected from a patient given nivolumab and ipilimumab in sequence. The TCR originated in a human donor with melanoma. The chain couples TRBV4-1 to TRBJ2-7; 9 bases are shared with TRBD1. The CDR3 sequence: CASSRLGTGHSYEQYF. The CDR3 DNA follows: TGCGCCAGCAGCCGGCTCGGGACAGGGCACTCCTACGAGCAGTACTTC.